Presented here are 16 T cell receptor beta chains from one specimen sequenced in a study of T cells after yellow fever vaccination. TCRdb reanalysed the 5' RACE reads using MiXCR and keeps one entry per CDR3 protein. This sample has 450,000 to 650,000 distinct CDR3 sequences, with roughly 14% found just once. The sample was PBMCs, taken on the day of the yellow fever booster vaccination. Every receptor here comes from a young man who received the YFV17D yellow fever vaccine.

This clonotype was counted between two and nine times. This chain uses TRBV20-1 with TRBJ2-1, with no clear D. V dropped 3 bases and J dropped 6 bases, with 9 bases sitting between them. Germline V gene data show CDR1 as DFQATT and CDR2 as SNEGSKA (reference sequence). The CDR3 covers 12 residues. This chain's CDR3 is CSASDTSNEQFF. The CDR3 bases are TGCAGTGCTAGCGACACCTCCAATGAGCAGTTCTTC.

The chain has TRBV7-2 and TRBJ2-1; the match to TRBD2 covers 13 bases. CDR1 is SGHTA and CDR2 is FQGNSA in the germline V gene. Unmatched junction bases numbered 13, after V lost 2 bases and J lost 15 bases. The length of the CDR3 is 16 residues. The CDR3 region has the DNA TGTGCCAGCAGCTTAACCGATGGACTAGCGGGAGTCCGAAGGTTCTTC. The encoded protein is CASSLTDGLAGVRRFF.

This clonotype occurred a few times. The genes are TRBV12-3 or TRBV12-4 and TRBJ2-7; 8 positions agree with TRBD2. This CDR3 is built from 15 residues. The ends lost 5 bases at V and 3 bases at J; junction bases unmatched: 9. This CDR3 is CASSPGAGGHYEQYF. The CDR3 DNA reads TGTGCCAGCAGTCCCGGGGCGGGAGGACACTACGAGCAGTACTTC.

This clonotype has only a few counts. J is TRBJ1-5 and V is TRBV7-2; no definite D call. Per germline, CDR1 SGHTA and CDR2 FQGNSA. The CDR3 totals 13 residues. V lost 6 bases and J 7 bases, leaving 13 bases between the germline ends. The CDR3 DNA reads as TGTGCCAGCAGTCCCGACCTTGACCAGCCCCAGCATTTT. Translated: CASSPDLDQPQHF.

The sample holds a few counts of this clonotype. The V call is TRBV12-3 or TRBV12-4, the J call TRBJ2-5; D unclear. The CDR3 is 13 residues long. The V and J ends lost 8 bases and 5 bases respectively, with 15 bases between them. The CDR3 sequence is CASARRRLETQYF. CDR3 DNA: TGTGCCAGCGCCCGCCGGCGCTTGGAGACCCAGTACTTC.

The chain links TRBV7-9 to TRBJ2-5; D possibly corresponds to TRBD1 (5 bases). The CDR3 is 12 residues long. V dropped 11 bases and J dropped 0 bases, with 10 bases sitting between them. Germline CDR1 SEHNR, CDR2 FQNEAQ (reference sequence). CDR3 amino acids: CAGQRDQETQYF. Here the CDR3 DNA reads TGTGCCGGACAACGGGACCAAGAGACCCAGTACTTC.

This clonotype was detected only a few times. J is TRBJ1-2 and V is TRBV4-3, with no clear D. This CDR3 contains 14 residues. Trimming stripped 0 bases from V and 8 bases from J, with 13 bases between. CDR1 and CDR2 from the germline V gene are LGHNA and YSLEER. The CDR3 here is CASSQDSRGLGYTF. The CDR3 nucleotides read TGCGCCAGCAGCCAAGATTCCCGGGGATTAGGCTACACCTTC.

CDR3 sequence: CASSQDRLSDGMDGYTF. The CDR3 DNA is TGTGCCAGCAGCCAAGATCGTCTTTCGGATGGGATGGATGGCTACACCTTC. The chain recombines TRBV4-2 with TRBJ1-2; no firm D call. The CDR3 extends over 17 amino acids. Germline CDR1 and CDR2: LGHNA and YNFKEQ. V was cut by 0 bases and J by 6 bases, with 20 bases left in between.

The chain joins TRBV12-3 or TRBV12-4 to TRBJ1-1; D is possibly TRBD1 (5 bases). The V end lost 6 bases, the J end lost 5 bases, and 16 bases lay between the germline ends. The CDR3 is made up of 14 amino acids. This chain's CDR3 is CASSLTGVGTEAFF. Written as DNA, the CDR3 is TGTGCCAGCAGCTTAACAGGAGTTGGGACTGAAGCTTTCTTT.

Comment on this clonotype: Germline is not matched at one junction end, which may reflect a read error. V usage is TRBV6-5 and J usage is TRBJ2-4, with 9 bases lining up with TRBD1. The germline gives CDR1 MNHEY, CDR2 SVGAGI. The CDR3 loop spans 14 amino acids. The CDR3 DNA reads as TGTGCCAGCAGTTACTCGGAACAGGGGGCGAGTTGGCACTTC. It translates to CASSYSEQGASWHF.

The chain employs TRBV11-1 and TRBJ1-5, with D possibly being TRBD1 (6 bases). This CDR3 is 14 amino acids long. Germline CDR1 reads SGHAT; CDR2 reads FQDESV (reference sequence). The V gene lost 1 base and the J gene lost 6 bases, with 10 bases spanning the gap. The CDR3 region has the DNA TGTGCCAGCAGCTTAGGGGCACAGGGTCAGCCCCAGCATTTT. It yields the protein CASSLGAQGQPQHF.

As to this clonotype: The junction and the germline gene differ at one end; a read error may be behind it. The rearrangement links TRBV7-9 to TRBJ2-5; D ambiguous. The CDR3 contains 14 residues. The germline V gene has CDR1 SEHNR and CDR2 FQNEAQ (reference sequence). The CDR3 spells CTSWLYDNQETQYF. In nucleotides, the CDR3 is TGTACCAGCTGGCTCTACGACAACCAAGAGACCCAGTACTTC.

The V gene is TRBV29-1, the J gene TRBJ1-2; D not resolved. The CDR3 length is 12 residues. CDR1 and CDR2 (germline): SQVTM, ANQGSEA. V dropped 4 bases and J dropped 4 bases, with 10 bases sitting between them. CDR3 loop: CSVAVSTYGYTF. The DNA for the CDR3 is TGCAGCGTTGCGGTCAGTACCTATGGCTACACCTTC. The full variable domain, its missing parts supplied by reference TRBV29-1 and TRBJ1-2, is SAVISQKPSRDICQRGTSLTIQCQVDSQVTMMFWYRQQPGQSLTLIATANQGSEATYESGFVIDKFPISRPNLTFSTLTVSNMSPEDSSIYLCSVAVSTYGYTFGSGTRLTVV.

This chain joins TRBV10-3 and TRBJ2-7, with 10 nucleotides matching TRBD1. V was pared by 10 bases and J by 4 bases, with 13 bases of the junction left unmatched. Germline lookup yields CDR1 ENHRY and CDR2 SYGVKD. The CDR3 spans 15 residues. The CDR3 loop reads CATATGQGKSYEQYF. For the CDR3, the DNA is TGTGCCACCGCAACGGGACAGGGGAAGAGTTACGAGCAGTACTTC.

The genes are TRBV3-1 and TRBJ2-3, with D hard to call. The CDR3 is 13 amino acids. Germline V gene data show CDR1 as LGHDT and CDR2 as YNNKEL (reference sequence). V dropped 0 bases and J dropped 7 bases, with 8 bases sitting between them. The CDR3 DNA is TGTGCCAGCAGCCAAGACAGATGGAATACGCAGTATTTT. Protein sequence: CASSQDRWNTQYF.

This clonotype was observed a few times. The chain employs TRBV12-3 or TRBV12-4 and TRBJ2-3; 10 positions match TRBD2. V lost 4 bases and J lost 14; bases outside the gene matches: 24. The CDR3 loop spans 18 amino acids. The CDR3: CASSSSGGASGRSSRRYF. Here the CDR3 DNA reads TGTGCCAGCAGTTCTAGCGGAGGGGCTAGCGGGAGATCATCTCGTCGGTATTTT.